This TCR beta chain was captured by sequencing in a study of cytomegalovirus exposure and HLA in healthy donors. Study summary: Unique TCR beta sequences numbering around 110 million came from around 180 million T cells in an earlier analysis. Study-wide results and limits: What a later analysis showed was that several of the most significant clusters appeared linked to common viral pathogens.

Worth noting for this clone: The antigen remains undetermined.

With 60 Vbeta and 13 Jbeta primers, the PCR was carried out. Original methodology: Tens of millions of unique TCR beta chains, approximately 11 million of them shared, were counted by a later analysis. Measured with immunoSEQ multiplex PCR; TCRdb has only the in-frame clones, and not every one. From that table come the V and J calls and clone size; the DNA was used to work out D and trimming. In the table there are roughly 200,000 clones, 70% to 85% of which are singletons. The CDR3 has 14 amino acids. The germline CDR1 and CDR2 sequences are SGDLS and YYNGEE. Trimming left V 4 bases short and J 6 bases short, with 14 bases between.

This receptor was obtained from a man aged 35-49 years in good health and CMV-seropositive. The chain combines TRBV9 with TRBJ2-1, with a tentative D call TRBD2 (6 bases). Sequencing was performed on PBMCs. CDR3 sequence: CASSTRLVFNEQFF. As DNA, the CDR3 is TGTGCCAGCAGCACCCGACTAGTTTTCAATGAGCAGTTCTTC.